Each of the 10 T cell receptor beta chains below was sequenced from the same sample in a study of human T cells and chemical hapten exposure. TCRdb fed the RACE reads into MiXCR, producing one record per CDR3 protein. The table has about 140,000 distinct CDR3 sequences, 10% to 15% seen once; the top ten hold under 1.5%. The sample's time point: patch test 2, 6 weeks after DPC sensitization. The sample's treatment: therapeutic diphenylcyclopropenone sensitization with weekly scalp DPC. Material: whole blood, obtained in connection with sensitization to the hapten diphenylcyclopropenone (DPC). Receptors were obtained from a woman aged 50 to 65 with alopecia areata. Some clones in this sample may be carry-over from other donors' samples.

The sample holds many counts of this clonotype. J is TRBJ2-3 and V is TRBV7-9; TRBD2 matches 8 bases. The trim removed 3 bases at V and 2 bases at J, leaving 10 bases unmatched. The CDR3 contains 17 residues. Germline V gives CDR1 SEHNR, CDR2 FQNEAQ (reference sequence). CDR3 DNA: TGTGCCAGCAGCTTGCAGCGAGTAGCGGGATTCACAGATACGCAGTATTTT. It encodes CASSLQRVAGFTDTQYF.

This clonotype was counted a few times. V and J are TRBV20-1 and TRBJ1-5, with TRBD1 matching over 7 bases. V lost 0 bases to trimming and J lost 0 bases; unmatched junction nucleotides: 14. This CDR3 spans 19 amino acids. Per the germline V gene, CDR1 is DFQATT and CDR2 is SNEGSKA (reference sequence). The CDR3 nucleotides are TGCAGTGCTAGAGATCCCAGGGCAGGGGGACTCTATAGCAATCAGCCCCAGCATTTT. It codes for CSARDPRAGGLYSNQPQHF.

There are a few counts of this clonotype. This chain links TRBV19 with TRBJ2-2; no clear D. The V and J ends lost 6 bases and 4 bases respectively, with 21 bases between them. The CDR3 consists of 17 residues. The V gene's germline CDR1 is LNHDA and CDR2 SQIVND (reference sequence). The CDR3 DNA follows: TGTGCCAGTAGACCGATTAGACTCGGTGATGGCACCGGGGAGCTGTTTTTT. Protein: CASRPIRLGDGTGELFF. The full variable domain, in which reference TRBV19 and TRBJ2-2 provide the parts outside the CDR3, is DGGITQSPKYLFRKEGQNVTLSCEQNLNHDAMYWYRQDPGQGLRLIYYSQIVNDFQKGDIAEGYSVSREKKESFPLTVTSAQKNPTAFYLCASRPIRLGDGTGELFFGEGSRLTVL.

This clonotype was seen repeatedly, ten times or more. V and J are TRBV27 and TRBJ2-3; unclear D gene. Per the germline V gene, CDR1 is MNHEY and CDR2 is SMNVEV (reference sequence). The CDR3 totals 13 residues. V lost 4 bases to trimming and J lost 5 bases, with 10 bases between them. The CDR3 sequence is CASSSRRIDTQYF. The CDR3 DNA reads as TGTGCCAGCAGTTCCCGTAGGATAGATACGCAGTATTTT.

This clonotype was counted between two and nine times. The CDR3 spells CASSGGQDSYNEQFF. The CDR3 coding sequence is TGTGCCAGCAGCGGAGGACAGGATTCCTACAATGAGCAGTTCTTC. This chain connects TRBV5-6 to TRBJ2-1; 7 bases match TRBD1. CDR1 and CDR2 (germline): SGHDT, YYEEEE. CDR3 length: 15 amino acids. V lost 4 bases and J lost 1; bases outside the gene matches: 5.

This clonotype was detected ten times or more. This chain joins TRBV29-1 and TRBJ2-5, with D perhaps assigned TRBD1 or TRBD2 (5 bases each). CDR3 size: 14 residues. V was pared by 4 bases and J by 3 bases, with 15 bases between. CDR1 and CDR2 (germline): SQVTM, ANQGSEA. Here the CDR3 reads CSVVVGTGKETQYF. In DNA, the CDR3 is TGCAGCGTTGTGGTAGGGACGGGGAAAGAGACCCAGTACTTC.

The gene calls are TRBV18 and TRBJ2-2; 9 bases match TRBD2. Looked up from germline, CDR1 is KGHSH and CDR2 is LQKENI. V lost 2 bases, J lost 0 bases, and 10 bases stayed unmatched. This CDR3 comprises 19 residues. CDR3 bases: TGTGCCAGCTCACCAAGGGAAGCAGCGGGAGGTCCGAACACCGGGGAGCTGTTTTTT. Translating it yields CASSPREAAGGPNTGELFF.

This rearrangement joins TRBV27 to TRBJ2-7; the D is unclear. CDR1 and CDR2 (germline): MNHEY, SMNVEV (reference sequence). The V and J ends lost 0 bases and 5 bases respectively, with 11 bases between them. This CDR3 comprises 14 residues. CDR3 sequence: CASSLSARTHEQYF. Written as DNA, the CDR3 is TGTGCCAGCAGTTTATCGGCAAGAACCCACGAGCAGTACTTC.

There are a few counts of this clonotype. The rearrangement joins TRBV29-1 to TRBJ2-1, with 8 nucleotides matching TRBD2. The CDR3 covers 13 residues. Losses at the gene ends were 8 bases for V and 7 bases for J; bases not matched to a gene: 10. Per germline, CDR1 SQVTM and CDR2 ANQGSEA. The CDR3 coding sequence is TGCAGCCTTGGGCGGGGGGCAGCAAATGAGCAGTTCTTC. It encodes CSLGRGAANEQFF.

This clonotype has only one observation. The rearrangement links TRBV5-1 to TRBJ2-3; TRBD2 is a possible D gene (5 bases). CDR3 length: 13 amino acids. CDR1 SGHRS and CDR2 YFSETQ come from the germline V gene. Trimming cost V 1 base and J 6 bases, with 9 bases left between them. The CDR3 nucleotides are TGCGCCAGCAGCTTGTCGGGAAAGGATACGCAGTATTTT. Its translation: CASSLSGKDTQYF. Full variable domain (missing parts from reference TRBV5-1 and TRBJ2-3): KAGVTQTPRYLIKTRGQQVTLSCSPISGHRSVSWYQQTPGQGLQFLFEYFSETQRNKGNFPGRFSGRQFSNSRSEMNVSTLELGDSALYLCASSLSGKDTQYFGPGTRLTVL.